Listed below are T cell receptor beta chains from one sample, sequenced in a study of blood T cell repertoires in COVID-19. The method was immunoSEQ multiplex PCR; TCRdb's version includes in-frame clones alone and lacks a portion of them. The sample carries fewer than 75,000 clones, 80% to 90% recorded once. The sequencing sample was made of peripheral blood. The receptors derive from a man aged 60-69 years with active or convalescent COVID-19. Each CDR3 is given with its conserved first and last residue. A D gene is named only where the DNA matches it firmly. Only part of the rows carry a size: once, few, many, or a class if the clone is expanded.

d_call,v_call,j_call,clone_size,cdr3_aa,cdr3_nt
TRBD1,TRBV6-5,TRBJ2-5,few,CASSPGTGRETQYF,TGTGCCAGCAGTCCTGGGACAGGGAGGGAGACCCAGTACTTC
TRBD1,TRBV5-1,TRBJ1-5,NA,CASSLEGQSSNQPQHF,TGCGCCAGCAGCTTGGAGGGACAGAGTAGCAATCAGCCCCAGCATTTT
TRBD1,TRBV25-1,TRBJ2-4,NA,CASSEYRTGGDIQYF,TGTGCCAGCAGTGAATATCGTACAGGGGGTGACATTCAGTACTTC
NA,TRBV19,TRBJ2-3,NA,CARPGADTQYF,TGTGCCAGGCCGGGGGCAGATACGCAGTATTTT
NA,TRBV5-1,TRBJ1-3,few,CASSLGDTSGNTIYF,TGCGCCAGCAGCTTGGGGGACACCTCTGGAAACACCATATATTTT
TRBD1,TRBV19,TRBJ1-2,NA,CASSMPGTEYGYTF,TGTGCCAGTAGTATGCCCGGGACAGAGTATGGCTACACCTTC
NA,TRBV5-8,TRBJ1-4,once,CASSVRETTNEKLFF,TGTGCCAGCAGCGTCCGGGAGACAACTAATGAAAAACTGTTTTTT
TRBD2,TRBV19,TRBJ2-7,few,CASSDTGTTPYEQYF,TGTGCCAGTAGTGACACCGGGACTACCCCCTACGAGCAGTACTTC
TRBD1,TRBV6-1,TRBJ1-2,once,CASSEAGQHYGYTF,TGTGCCAGCAGTGAGGCGGGACAGCACTATGGCTACACCTTC
NA,TRBV2,TRBJ1-6,NA,CASSDRVYSPLHF,TGTGCCAGCAGTGACAGGGTTTATTCACCCCTCCACTTT
TRBD1,TRBV2,TRBJ2-7,NA,CASSVGTEIYEQYF,TGTGCCAGCAGCGTGGGGACAGAGATCTACGAGCAGTACTTC
TRBD1,TRBV27,TRBJ2-7,NA,CASRKTGVYEQYF,TGTGCCAGCAGAAAAACAGGGGTGTACGAGCAGTACTTC
NA,TRBV13,TRBJ1-2,NA,CASSPSPYGYTF,TGTGCCAGCAGCCCTAGTCCCTATGGCTACACCTTC
TRBD2,TRBV7-2,TRBJ2-7,NA,CASSDSGGASYEQYF,TGTGCCAGCAGCGATAGCGGGGGGGCTTCCTACGAGCAGTACTTC
NA,TRBV7-6,TRBJ1-5,NA,CASSLGADGKKQPQHF,TGTGCCAGCAGCTTAGGGGCAGACGGCAAAAAGCAGCCCCAGCATTTT
TRBD1,TRBV5-6,TRBJ1-5,NA,CASSLWAGQAFSNQPQHF,TGTGCCAGCTCCCTTTGGGCGGGACAGGCGTTTAGCAATCAGCCCCAGCATTTT
NA,TRBV12-3/TRBV12-4,TRBJ2-1,NA,CASILGGNNEQFF,TGTGCCAGCATACTAGGAGGCAACAATGAGCAGTTCTTC